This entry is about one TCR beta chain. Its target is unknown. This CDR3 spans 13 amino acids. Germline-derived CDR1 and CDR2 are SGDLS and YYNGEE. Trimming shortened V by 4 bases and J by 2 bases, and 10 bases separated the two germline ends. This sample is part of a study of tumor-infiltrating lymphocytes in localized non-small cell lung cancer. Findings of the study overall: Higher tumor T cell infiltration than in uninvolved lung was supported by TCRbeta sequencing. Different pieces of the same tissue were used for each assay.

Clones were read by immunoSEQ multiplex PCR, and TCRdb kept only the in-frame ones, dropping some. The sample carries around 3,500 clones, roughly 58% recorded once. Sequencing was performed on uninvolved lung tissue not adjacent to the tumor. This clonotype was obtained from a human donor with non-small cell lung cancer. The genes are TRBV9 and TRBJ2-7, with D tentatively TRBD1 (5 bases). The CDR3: CASSPGYTYEQYF. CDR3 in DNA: TGTGCCAGCAGCCCAGGGTATACCTACGAGCAGTACTTC.